Each of the 3 T cell receptor beta chains below was sequenced from the same sample in a study of cytomegalovirus exposure and HLA in healthy donors. PCR used 60 Vbeta primers and 13 Jbeta primers. This table comes from immunoSEQ multiplex PCR, and its TCRdb copy is limited to in-frame clones, with some not included. This table has around 40,000 clones, about 70% appearing once. Sequencing was carried out using PBMCs. These receptors all come from a man between 40 and 49 years old in good health and CMV-seronegative.

The sample holds a few counts of this clone. The chain is built from TRBV14 and TRBJ2-5; D gene uncertain. V was clipped by 1 base and J by 0 bases, with 3 bases between them. The CDR3 runs to 13 residues. Germline-derived CDR1 and CDR2 are SGHDN and FVKESK. CDR3 sequence: CASSQAYQETQYF. CDR3 nucleotides: TGTGCCAGCAGCCAAGCTTACCAAGAGACCCAGTACTTC.

The chain uses TRBV11-2 and TRBJ2-3; the match to TRBD2 covers 7 bases. This CDR3 has 14 amino acids. V lost 7 bases, J lost 2 bases, and 6 bases stayed unmatched. The germline V gene has CDR1 SGHAT and CDR2 FQNNGV. CDR3 amino acids: CASTSGDYTDTQYF. The CDR3 DNA reads TGTGCCAGCACCAGCGGGGATTACACAGATACGCAGTATTTT.

This chain joins TRBV7-9 and TRBJ1-1; TRBD1 matches at 8 bases. This CDR3 is built from 15 residues. Germline lookup yields CDR1 SEHNR and CDR2 FQNEAQ (reference sequence). Germline trimming cut 6 bases from V and 4 bases from J; bases unmatched to any gene: 10. The CDR3 coding sequence is TGTGCCAGCAGAGTTGACAGGGGTAAATCCACTGAAGCTTTCTTT. It codes for CASRVDRGKSTEAFF.